This T cell receptor (beta chain) was obtained from a study of blood T cells in healthy people across ages. Study-level results: Estimates drawn from one million T cells were deemed to understate diversity. The donors' CMV status was not determined, possibly confounding changes in expanded clonotypes. Older individuals had lower TCR beta diversity per million T cells (the decline was roughly linear).

V lost 5 bases to trimming and J lost 2 bases, with 20 bases between them. Germline loops: CDR1 SGHAT, CDR2 FQNNGV. This CDR3 contains 17 residues. Combining a sample-barcoded 5' primer with a J-beta primer mix, a second PCR ran for roughly 7 to 12 cycles. Via MiXCR, TCRdb re-called the 5' RACE reads, giving one row per CDR3 protein. The table lists 600,000 to 650,000 distinct CDR3 sequences, 58% of them singletons. Regarding this clonotype: Its specificity is not known.

Researchers isolated at least 7 million PBMCs per sample. This rearrangement joins TRBV11-2 to TRBJ2-3; D might be TRBD1 or TRBD2, each matching 5 bases. The receptor was derived from a man in his 60s in good health. Sequencing used blood. The CDR3 loop is CASSLLSGRQSTDTQYF. CDR3 nucleotide sequence: TGTGCCAGCAGCCTCTTATCGGGGAGACAGTCCACAGATACGCAGTATTTT. Together with reference TRBV11-2 and TRBJ2-3, the CDR3 gives the full variable domain: EAGVAQSPRYKIIEKRQSVAFWCNPISGHATLYWYQQILGQGPKLLIQFQNNGVVDDSQLPKDRFSAERLKGVDSTLKIQPAKLEDSAVYLCASSLLSGRQSTDTQYFGPGTRLTVL.